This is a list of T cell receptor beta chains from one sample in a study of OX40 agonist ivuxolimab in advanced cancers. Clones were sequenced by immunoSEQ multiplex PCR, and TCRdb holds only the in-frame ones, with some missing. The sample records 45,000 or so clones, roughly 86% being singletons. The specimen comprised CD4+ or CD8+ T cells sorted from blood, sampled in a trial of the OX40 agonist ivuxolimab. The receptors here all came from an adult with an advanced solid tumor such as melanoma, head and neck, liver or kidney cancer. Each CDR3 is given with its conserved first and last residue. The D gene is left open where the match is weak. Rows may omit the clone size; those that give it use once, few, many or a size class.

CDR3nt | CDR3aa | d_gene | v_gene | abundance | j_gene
TGCGCCAGCAGCCAAGATATGGCTAGCGGAGCGAAAGATACGCAGTATTTT | CASSQDMASGAKDTQYF | TRBD2 | TRBV4-1 | NA | TRBJ2-3
TGTGCCAGCAGGGAAGCCGGTCTCGGGGTAGGCACTGAAGCTTTCTTT | CASREAGLGVGTEAFF | NA | TRBV6-1 | NA | TRBJ1-1
TGCGCCAGCGCAGGAACCGACCCATTTGTATACGAGCAGTACTTC | CASAGTDPFVYEQYF | NA | TRBV5-1 | NA | TRBJ2-7
TGCGCCAGCAGTGTCGTGACAGGGAACACTGAAGCTTTCTTT | CASSVVTGNTEAFF | NA | TRBV10-2 | NA | TRBJ1-1
TGTGCCAGCAGTTTATCAATGGGACACCCAAGGGAGTTCTTC | CASSLSMGHPREFF | NA | TRBV27 | NA | TRBJ2-1
TGTGCCAGCTCACCACGGGCGGCCGGGCTGAACACTGAAGCTTTCTTT | CASSPRAAGLNTEAFF | NA | TRBV18 | NA | TRBJ1-1
TGTGCCAGCTCACCCCGAGAGGGGGGCTACGAGCAGTACTTC | CASSPREGGYEQYF | NA | TRBV18 | NA | TRBJ2-7
TGTGCCAGCAGCCTATGGGGGCCCATCAGCTCTGGGGCCAACGTCCTGACTTTC | CASSLWGPISSGANVLTF | NA | TRBV7-6 | NA | TRBJ2-6
TGTGCCAGCAGCTTGGATCATATTAGGGAGCAGTACTTC | CASSLDHIREQYF | NA | TRBV5-4 | NA | TRBJ2-7
TGTGCCAGCAGAAGAGGGGAAATTACAGGGGGGTACTATGGCTACACCTTC | CASRRGEITGGYYGYTF | TRBD1 | TRBV2 | NA | TRBJ1-2
TGTGCCAGCAGCGTACCCCGACTAGCGGGAGGGACGAGCACAGATACGCAGTATTTT | CASSVPRLAGGTSTDTQYF | TRBD2 | TRBV2 | few | TRBJ2-3
TGTGCCATCAGTGAAGGAGTAGCGGGAGCTTTCAATGAGCAGTTCTTC | CAISEGVAGAFNEQFF | TRBD2 | TRBV10-3 | NA | TRBJ2-1
TGTGCCAGCACCCGGACTAGAGAAGAGACCCAGTACTTC | CASTRTREETQYF | TRBD2 | TRBV6-1 | NA | TRBJ2-5
TGTGCCAGTTCTGGGACAGGTGGTTGGAGTCAGCCCCAGCATTTT | CASSGTGGWSQPQHF | TRBD1 | TRBV19 | NA | TRBJ1-5
TGTGCCAGCAGGGCAGACAATGAGCAGTTCTTC | CASRADNEQFF | NA | TRBV5-4 | NA | TRBJ2-1
TGTGCCAGCAGTGAATTTTTTCGAGGACTATCAGGGGTCAAAAACATTCAGTACTTC | CASSEFFRGLSGVKNIQYF | NA | TRBV6-1 | NA | TRBJ2-4